This entry is about one T cell receptor (beta chain). Its antigen is currently unknown. The source of the sample is a study of cytomegalovirus exposure and HLA in healthy donors. General study points: V- and J-gene trimming of TCR beta was linked (in a later analysis) to a missense DCLRE1C variant. In a later analysis, CMV-associated beta chains were mostly HLA-associated, it appeared. Earlier results showed most TCR beta V segments being productive about 87% or about 30% of the time.

This PCR relied on a set of 60 Vbeta primers and 13 Jbeta primers. Profiled with immunoSEQ multiplex PCR; TCRdb holds only in-frame clones, not every one. This sample has around 130,000 clones; approximately 68% occur once, and the top ten carry less than 2%. Trimming cost V 5 bases and J 5 bases, with 12 bases left between them. The CDR3 contains 13 residues. Germline lookup yields CDR1 SGHAT and CDR2 FQNNGV. The sequenced sample was PBMCs. This sequence originates from a man aged 25 to 40 in good health and CMV-seropositive. The chain carries TRBV11-2 and TRBJ2-5; TRBD2 is a possible D gene (6 bases). The CDR3 sequence: CASSSGGLETQYF. CDR3 nucleotide sequence: TGTGCCAGCAGCAGTGGGGGGTTGGAGACCCAGTACTTC.